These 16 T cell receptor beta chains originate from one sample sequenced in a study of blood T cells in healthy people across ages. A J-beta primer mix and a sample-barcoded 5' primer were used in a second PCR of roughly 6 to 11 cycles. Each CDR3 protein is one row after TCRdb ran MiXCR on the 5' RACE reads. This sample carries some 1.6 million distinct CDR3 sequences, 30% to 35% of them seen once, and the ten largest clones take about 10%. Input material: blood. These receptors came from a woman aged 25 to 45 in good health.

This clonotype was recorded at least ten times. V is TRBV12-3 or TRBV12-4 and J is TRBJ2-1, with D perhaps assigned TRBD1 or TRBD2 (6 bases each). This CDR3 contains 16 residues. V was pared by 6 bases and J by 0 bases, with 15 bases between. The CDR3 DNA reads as TGTGCCAGCAGGGGGCTTGAGGGGGGCTCCTACAATGAGCAGTTCTTC. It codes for CASRGLEGGSYNEQFF.

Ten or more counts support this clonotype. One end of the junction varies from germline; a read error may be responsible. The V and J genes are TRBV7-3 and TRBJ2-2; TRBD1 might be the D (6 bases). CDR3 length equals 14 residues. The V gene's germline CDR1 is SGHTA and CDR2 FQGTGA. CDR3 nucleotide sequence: TGTGCCAGCACCCCAGGGGCTTACACCGGGGAGCGGTTTTTT. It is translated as CASTPGAYTGERFF. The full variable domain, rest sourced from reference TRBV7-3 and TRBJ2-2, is GAGVSQTPSNKVTEKGKYVELRCDPISGHTALYWYRQSLGQGPEFLIYFQGTGAADDSGLPNDRFFAVRPEGSVSTLKIQRTERGDSAVYLCASTPGAYTGERFFGEGSRLTVL.

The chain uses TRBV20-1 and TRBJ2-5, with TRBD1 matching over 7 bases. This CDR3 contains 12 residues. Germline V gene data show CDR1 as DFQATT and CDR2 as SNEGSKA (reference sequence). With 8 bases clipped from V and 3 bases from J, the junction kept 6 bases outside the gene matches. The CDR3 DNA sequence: TGCAGTTCTCCCGGGACAGAAGAGACCCAGTACTTC. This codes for CSSPGTEETQYF.

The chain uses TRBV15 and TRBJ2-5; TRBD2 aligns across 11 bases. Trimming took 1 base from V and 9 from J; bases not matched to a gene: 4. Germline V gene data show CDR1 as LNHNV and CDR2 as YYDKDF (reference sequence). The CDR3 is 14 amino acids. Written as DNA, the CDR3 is TGTGCCACCAGCAGAGGTAGCGGGAGGGCCGCCCAGTACTTC. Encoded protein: CATSRGSGRAAQYF.

CDR3 sequence: CASSLVKGQGVTDTQYF. The CDR3 DNA reads TGTGCCAGCAGCTTGGTTAAAGGGCAGGGGGTCACAGATACGCAGTATTTT. The gene calls are TRBV5-5 and TRBJ2-3; 7 bases fit TRBD1. Trimming cost V 0 bases and J 2 bases; bases outside gene matches: 9. CDR1 and CDR2 from the germline V gene are SGHKS and YYEKEE (reference sequence). This CDR3 is built from 17 residues.

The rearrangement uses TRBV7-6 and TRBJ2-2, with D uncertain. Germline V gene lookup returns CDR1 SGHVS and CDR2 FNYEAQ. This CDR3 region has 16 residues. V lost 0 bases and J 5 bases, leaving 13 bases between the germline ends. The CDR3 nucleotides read TGTGCCAGCAGCTTAGCTCTGTATGAATCAACCGGGGAGCTGTTTTTT. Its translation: CASSLALYESTGELFF.

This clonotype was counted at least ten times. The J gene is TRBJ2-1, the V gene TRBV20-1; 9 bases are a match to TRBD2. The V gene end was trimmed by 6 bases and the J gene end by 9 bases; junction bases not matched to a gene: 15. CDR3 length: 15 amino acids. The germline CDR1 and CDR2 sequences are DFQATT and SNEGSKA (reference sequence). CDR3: CSALPLAGRPGEQFF. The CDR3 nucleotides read TGCAGTGCCCTCCCGCTAGCGGGAAGGCCCGGTGAGCAGTTCTTC.

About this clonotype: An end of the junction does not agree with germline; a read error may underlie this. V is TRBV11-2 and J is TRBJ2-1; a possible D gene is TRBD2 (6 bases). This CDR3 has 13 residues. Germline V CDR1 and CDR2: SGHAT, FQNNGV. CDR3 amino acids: CVSSQELAKEQFF. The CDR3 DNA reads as TGTGTCAGCAGCCAAGAACTAGCAAAGGAGCAGTTCTTC.

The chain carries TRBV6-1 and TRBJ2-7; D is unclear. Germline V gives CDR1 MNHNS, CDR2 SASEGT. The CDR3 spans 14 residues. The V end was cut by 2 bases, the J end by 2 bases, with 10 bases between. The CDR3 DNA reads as TGTGCCAGCAGTGAACTACAGAGAGCCTACGAGCAGTACTTC. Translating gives CASSELQRAYEQYF.

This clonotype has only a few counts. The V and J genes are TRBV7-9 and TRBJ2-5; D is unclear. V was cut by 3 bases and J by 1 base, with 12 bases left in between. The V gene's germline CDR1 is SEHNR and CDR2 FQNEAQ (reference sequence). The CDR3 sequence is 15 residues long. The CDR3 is CASSLTEWAQETQYF. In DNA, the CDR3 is TGTGCCAGCAGCTTGACGGAGTGGGCCCAAGAGACCCAGTACTTC.

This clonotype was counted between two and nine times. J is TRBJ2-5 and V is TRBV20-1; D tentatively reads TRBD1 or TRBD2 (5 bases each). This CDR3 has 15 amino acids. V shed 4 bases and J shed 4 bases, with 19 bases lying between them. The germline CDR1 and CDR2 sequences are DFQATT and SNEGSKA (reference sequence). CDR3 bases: TGCAGTGCTACTCGCAGGGATAGCGTACGAGAGACCCAGTACTTC. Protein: CSATRRDSVRETQYF.

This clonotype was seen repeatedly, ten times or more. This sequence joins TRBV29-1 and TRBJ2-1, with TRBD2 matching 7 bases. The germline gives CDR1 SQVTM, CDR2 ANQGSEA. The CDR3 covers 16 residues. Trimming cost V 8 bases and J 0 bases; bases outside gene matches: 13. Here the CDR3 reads CSLTSDIRSSYNEQFF. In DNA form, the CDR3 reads TGCAGCCTAACTAGCGATATTAGAAGCTCCTACAATGAGCAGTTCTTC.

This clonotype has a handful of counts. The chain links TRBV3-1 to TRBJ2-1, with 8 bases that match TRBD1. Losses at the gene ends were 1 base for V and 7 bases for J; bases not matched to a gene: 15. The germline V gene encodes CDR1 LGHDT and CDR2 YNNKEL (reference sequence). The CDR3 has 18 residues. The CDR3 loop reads CASSQVYVWGHRGNEQFF. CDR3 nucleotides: TGTGCCAGCAGCCAAGTATATGTTTGGGGGCACAGGGGGAATGAGCAGTTCTTC.

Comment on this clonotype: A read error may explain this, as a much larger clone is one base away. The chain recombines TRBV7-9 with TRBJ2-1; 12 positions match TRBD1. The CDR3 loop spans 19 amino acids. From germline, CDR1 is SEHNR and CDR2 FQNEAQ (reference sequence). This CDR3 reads CASSTGQGALADSYNELFF. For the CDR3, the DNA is TGTGCCAGCAGCACGGGACAGGGGGCCCTAGCGGACTCCTACAATGAGCTGTTCTTC.

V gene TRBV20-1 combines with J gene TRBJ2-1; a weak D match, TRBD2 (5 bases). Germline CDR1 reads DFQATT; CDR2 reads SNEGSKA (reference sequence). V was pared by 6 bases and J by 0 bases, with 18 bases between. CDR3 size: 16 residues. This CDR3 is CSARPLRGSSYNEQFF. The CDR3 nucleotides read TGCAGTGCCCGCCCTTTAAGAGGGAGCTCCTACAATGAGCAGTTCTTC.

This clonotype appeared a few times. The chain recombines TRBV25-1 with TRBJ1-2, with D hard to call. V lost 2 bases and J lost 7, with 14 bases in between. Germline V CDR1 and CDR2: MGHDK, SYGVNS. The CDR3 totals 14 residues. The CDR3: CASSENLGRVGYTF. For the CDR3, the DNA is TGTGCCAGCAGTGAAAATCTGGGGAGGGTTGGCTACACCTTC.